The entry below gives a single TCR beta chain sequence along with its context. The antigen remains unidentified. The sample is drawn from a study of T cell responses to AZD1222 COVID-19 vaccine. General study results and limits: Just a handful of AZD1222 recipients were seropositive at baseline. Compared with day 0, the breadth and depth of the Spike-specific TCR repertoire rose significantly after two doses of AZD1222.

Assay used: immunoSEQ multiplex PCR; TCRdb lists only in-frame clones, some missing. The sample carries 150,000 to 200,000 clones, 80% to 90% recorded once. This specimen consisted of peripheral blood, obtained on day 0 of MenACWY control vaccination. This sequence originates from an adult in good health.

CDR3 residues: CASSSGLATTYEQYF. The CDR3 nucleotides read TGTGCCAGCTCCTCGGGACTAGCGACAACCTACGAGCAGTACTTC. The chain joins TRBV9 to TRBJ2-7; 10 bases line up with TRBD2. V shed 7 bases and J 2 bases; nucleotides not matched to a gene: 9. The V gene's germline CDR1 is SGDLS and CDR2 YYNGEE. CDR3 size: 15 residues.